This T cell receptor beta chain was recorded in a study of T cells in localized non-small cell lung cancer. Germline values: CDR1 LNHDA, CDR2 SQIVND (reference sequence). The CDR3 has 15 amino acids. With V trimmed by 5 bases and J by 2 bases, 5 bases remained unmatched. The assay was immunoSEQ multiplex PCR, and TCRdb's table has in-frame clones only and misses some. The sample records 28,000 or so clones, about nine tenths being singletons. This clonotype originated in a male donor aged 60 or over with stage I lung adenocarcinoma. This rearrangement joins TRBV19 to TRBJ1-5; 8 nucleotides line up with TRBD1. The sample in question was peripheral blood, obtained before any cancer treatment. CDR3 region: CASSPADRGNQPQHF. The CDR3 coding sequence is TGTGCCAGTAGTCCCGCGGACAGGGGCAATCAGCCCCAGCATTTT.